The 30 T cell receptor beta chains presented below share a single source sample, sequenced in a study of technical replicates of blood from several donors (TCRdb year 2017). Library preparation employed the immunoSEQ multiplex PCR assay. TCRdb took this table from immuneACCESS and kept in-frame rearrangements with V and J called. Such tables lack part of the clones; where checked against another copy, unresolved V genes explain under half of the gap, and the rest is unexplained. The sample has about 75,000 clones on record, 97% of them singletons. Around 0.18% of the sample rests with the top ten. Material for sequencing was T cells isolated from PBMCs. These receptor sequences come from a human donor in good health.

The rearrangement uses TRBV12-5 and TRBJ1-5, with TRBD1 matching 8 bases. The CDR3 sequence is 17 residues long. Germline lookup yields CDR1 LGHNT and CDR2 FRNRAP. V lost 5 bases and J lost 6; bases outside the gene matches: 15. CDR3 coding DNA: TGTGCTAGTGGTCATGAAGGACAGGGTGTTTTGGGTCAGCCCCAGCATTTT. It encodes CASGHEGQGVLGQPQHF. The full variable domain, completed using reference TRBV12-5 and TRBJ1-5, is DARVTQTPRHKVTEMGQEVTMRCQPILGHNTVFWYRQTMMQGLELLAYFRNRAPLDDSGMPKDRFSAEMPDATLATLKIQPSEPRDSAVYFCASGHEGQGVLGQPQHFGDGTRLSIL.

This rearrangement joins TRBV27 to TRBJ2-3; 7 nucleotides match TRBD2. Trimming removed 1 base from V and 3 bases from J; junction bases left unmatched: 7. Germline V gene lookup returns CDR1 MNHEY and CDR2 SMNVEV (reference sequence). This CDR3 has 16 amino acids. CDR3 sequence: CASSLFGLAETDTQYF. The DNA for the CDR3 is TGTGCCAGCAGTTTATTCGGGCTAGCGGAGACAGATACGCAGTATTTT.

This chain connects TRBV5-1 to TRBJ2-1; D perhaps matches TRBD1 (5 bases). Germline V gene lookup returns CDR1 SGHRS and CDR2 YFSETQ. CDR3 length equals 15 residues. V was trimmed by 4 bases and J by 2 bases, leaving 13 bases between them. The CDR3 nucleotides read TGCGCCAGCAGCGGCAGGGTTTCCCCCTACAATGAGCAGTTCTTC. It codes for CASSGRVSPYNEQFF.

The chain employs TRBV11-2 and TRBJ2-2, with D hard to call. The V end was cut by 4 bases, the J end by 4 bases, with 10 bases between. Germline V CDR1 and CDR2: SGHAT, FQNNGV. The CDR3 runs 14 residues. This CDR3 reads CASSSPLGTGELFF. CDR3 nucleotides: TGTGCCAGCAGCTCACCCCTCGGCACCGGGGAGCTGTTTTTT.

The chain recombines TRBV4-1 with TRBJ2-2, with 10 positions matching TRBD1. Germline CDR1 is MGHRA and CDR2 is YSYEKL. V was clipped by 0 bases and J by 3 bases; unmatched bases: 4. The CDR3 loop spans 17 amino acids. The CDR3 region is CASSQDRDRGHTGELFF. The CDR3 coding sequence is TGCGCCAGCAGCCAAGATCGGGACAGGGGACACACCGGGGAGCTGTTTTTT.

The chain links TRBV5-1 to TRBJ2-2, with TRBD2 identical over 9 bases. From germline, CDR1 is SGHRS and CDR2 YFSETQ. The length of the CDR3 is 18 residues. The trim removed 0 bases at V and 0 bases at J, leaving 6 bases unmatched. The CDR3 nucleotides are TGCGCCAGCAGCTTGGTCCCAGCGGGGGGACCGAACACCGGGGAGCTGTTTTTT. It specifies CASSLVPAGGPNTGELFF.

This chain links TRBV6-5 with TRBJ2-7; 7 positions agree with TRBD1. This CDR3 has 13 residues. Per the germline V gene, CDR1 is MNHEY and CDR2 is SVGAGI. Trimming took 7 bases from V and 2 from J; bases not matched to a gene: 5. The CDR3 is CASTQGVAYEQYF. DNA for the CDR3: TGTGCCAGCACCCAGGGGGTGGCCTACGAGCAGTACTTC.

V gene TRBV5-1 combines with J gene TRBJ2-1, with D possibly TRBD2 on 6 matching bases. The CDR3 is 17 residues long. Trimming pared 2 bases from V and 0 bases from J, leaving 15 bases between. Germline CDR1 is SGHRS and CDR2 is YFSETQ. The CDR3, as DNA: TGCGCCAGCAGCTTTCGGCCGGCGGGGAGCTCCTACAATGAGCAGTTCTTC. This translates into CASSFRPAGSSYNEQFF.

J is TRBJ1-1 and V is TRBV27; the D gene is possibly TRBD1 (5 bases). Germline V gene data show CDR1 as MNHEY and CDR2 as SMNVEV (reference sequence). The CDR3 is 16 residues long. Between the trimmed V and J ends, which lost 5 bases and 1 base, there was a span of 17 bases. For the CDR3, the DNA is TGTGCCAGCAGTGTAACGACAGCCTTCCCGAACACTGAAGCTTTCTTT. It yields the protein CASSVTTAFPNTEAFF.

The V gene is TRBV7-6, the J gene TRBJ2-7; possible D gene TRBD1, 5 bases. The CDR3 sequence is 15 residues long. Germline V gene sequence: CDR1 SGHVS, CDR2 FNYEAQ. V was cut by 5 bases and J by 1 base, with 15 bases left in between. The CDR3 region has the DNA TGTGCCAGCAGCCCAACTACAGGAAATTCCTACGAGCAGTACTTC. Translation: CASSPTTGNSYEQYF.

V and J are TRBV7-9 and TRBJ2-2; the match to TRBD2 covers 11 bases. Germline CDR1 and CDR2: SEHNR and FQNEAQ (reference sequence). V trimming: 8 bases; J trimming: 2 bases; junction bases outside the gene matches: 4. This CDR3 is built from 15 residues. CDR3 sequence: CASPGLAENTGELFF. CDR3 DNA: TGTGCCAGCCCGGGACTAGCGGAAAACACCGGGGAGCTGTTTTTT.

The CDR3 nucleotides read TGTGCCAGCAGTTTCCGGGGACAGGACAATCAGCCCCAGCATTTT. Protein product: CASSFRGQDNQPQHF. The chain employs TRBV27 and TRBJ1-5; 8 positions agree with TRBD1. The J segment lost 3 bases and the V segment lost 3 bases, leaving 4 bases of the junction unmatched. This CDR3 spans 15 amino acids. CDR1 and CDR2 (germline): MNHEY, SMNVEV (reference sequence).

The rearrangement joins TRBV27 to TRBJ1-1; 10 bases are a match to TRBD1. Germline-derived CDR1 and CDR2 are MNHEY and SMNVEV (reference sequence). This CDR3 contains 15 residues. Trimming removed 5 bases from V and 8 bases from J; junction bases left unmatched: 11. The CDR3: CASSKYRDRGPEAFF. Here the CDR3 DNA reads TGTGCCAGCAGTAAATACCGGGACAGGGGACCCGAAGCTTTCTTT.

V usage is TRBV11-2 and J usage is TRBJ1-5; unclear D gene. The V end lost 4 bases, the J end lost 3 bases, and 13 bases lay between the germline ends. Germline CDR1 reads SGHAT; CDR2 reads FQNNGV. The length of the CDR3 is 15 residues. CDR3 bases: TGTGCCAGCAGCTCCAAGCGGCAGAACAATCAGCCCCAGCATTTT. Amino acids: CASSSKRQNNQPQHF.

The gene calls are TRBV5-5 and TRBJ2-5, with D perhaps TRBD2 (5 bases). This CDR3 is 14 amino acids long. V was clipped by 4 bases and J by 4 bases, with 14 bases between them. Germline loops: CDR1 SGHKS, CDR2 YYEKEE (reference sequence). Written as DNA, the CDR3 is TGTGCCAGCAGCGCCGCGGGTCGGAGAGAGACCCAGTACTTC. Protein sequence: CASSAAGRRETQYF. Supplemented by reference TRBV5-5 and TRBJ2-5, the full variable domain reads DAGVTQSPTHLIKTRGQQVTLRCSPISGHKSVSWYQQVLGQGPQFIFQYYEKEERGRGNFPDRFSARQFPNYSSELNVNALLLGDSALYLCASSAAGRRETQYFGPGTRLLVL.

In nucleotides, the CDR3 is TGTGCCAGTCAGTTCGGGAGGCAGGGTCTTAATGAAAAACTGTTTTTT. Its translation: CASQFGRQGLNEKLFF. The chain has TRBV11-2 and TRBJ1-4, with a weak D call TRBD1 (5 bases). Germline CDR1 SGHAT, CDR2 FQNNGV. V dropped 9 bases and J dropped 4 bases, with 21 bases sitting between them. CDR3 length: 16 residues.

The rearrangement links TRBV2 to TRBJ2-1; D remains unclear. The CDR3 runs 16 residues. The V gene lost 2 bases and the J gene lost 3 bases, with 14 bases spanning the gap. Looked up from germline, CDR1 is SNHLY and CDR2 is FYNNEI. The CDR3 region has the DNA TGTGCCAGCAGTGAATTAAATTTGGCCAGCTACAATGAGCAGTTCTTC. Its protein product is CASSELNLASYNEQFF.

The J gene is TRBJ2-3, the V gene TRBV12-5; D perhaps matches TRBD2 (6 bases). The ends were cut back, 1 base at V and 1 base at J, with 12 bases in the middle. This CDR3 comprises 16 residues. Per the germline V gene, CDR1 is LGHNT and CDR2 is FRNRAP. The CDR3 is CASGLGGGVGTDTQYF. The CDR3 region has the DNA TGTGCTAGTGGTTTGGGGGGCGGGGTTGGCACAGATACGCAGTATTTT.

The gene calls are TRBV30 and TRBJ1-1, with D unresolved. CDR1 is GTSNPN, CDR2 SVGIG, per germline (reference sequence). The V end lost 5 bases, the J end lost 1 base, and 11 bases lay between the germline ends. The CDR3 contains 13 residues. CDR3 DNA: TGTGCCTGGGGTATCCTATCGAACACTGAAGCTTTCTTT. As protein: CAWGILSNTEAFF.

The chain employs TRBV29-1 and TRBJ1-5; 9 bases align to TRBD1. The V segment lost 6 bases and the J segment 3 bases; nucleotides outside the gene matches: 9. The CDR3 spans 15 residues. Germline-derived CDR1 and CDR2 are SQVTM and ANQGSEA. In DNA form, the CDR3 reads TGCAGCGTGGGCCAGGGACAGGGACTCAATCAGCCCCAGCATTTT. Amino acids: CSVGQGQGLNQPQHF. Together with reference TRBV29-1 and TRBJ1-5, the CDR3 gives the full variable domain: SAVISQKPSRDICQRGTSLTIQCQVDSQVTMMFWYRQQPGQSLTLIATANQGSEATYESGFVIDKFPISRPNLTFSTLTVSNMSPEDSSIYLCSVGQGQGLNQPQHFGDGTRLSIL.

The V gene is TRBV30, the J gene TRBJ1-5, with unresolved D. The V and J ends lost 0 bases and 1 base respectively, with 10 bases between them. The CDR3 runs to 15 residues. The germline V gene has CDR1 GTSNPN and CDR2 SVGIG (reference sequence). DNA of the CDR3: TGTGCCTGGAGTGTACAAGGCGGGAGCAATCAGCCCCAGCATTTT. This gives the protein CAWSVQGGSNQPQHF.

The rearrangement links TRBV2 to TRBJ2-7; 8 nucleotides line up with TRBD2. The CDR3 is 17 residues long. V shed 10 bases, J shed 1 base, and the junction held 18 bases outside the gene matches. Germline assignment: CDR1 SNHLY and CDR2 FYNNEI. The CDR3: CATTLDGFQRGSYEQYF. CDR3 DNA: TGTGCCACCACACTAGACGGATTCCAGCGGGGGTCCTACGAGCAGTACTTC. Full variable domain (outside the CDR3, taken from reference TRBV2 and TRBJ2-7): EPEVTQTPSHQVTQMGQEVILRCVPISNHLYFYWYRQILGQKVEFLVSFYNNEISEKSEIFDDQFSVERPDGSNFTLKIRSTKLEDSAMYFCATTLDGFQRGSYEQYFGPGTRLTVT.

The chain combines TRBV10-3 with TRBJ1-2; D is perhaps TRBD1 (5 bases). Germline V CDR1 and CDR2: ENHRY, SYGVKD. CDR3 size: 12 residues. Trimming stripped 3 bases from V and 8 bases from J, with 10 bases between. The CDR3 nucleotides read TGTGCCATCAGTGACCAGGGTCTAGGCTACACCTTC. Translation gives CAISDQGLGYTF.

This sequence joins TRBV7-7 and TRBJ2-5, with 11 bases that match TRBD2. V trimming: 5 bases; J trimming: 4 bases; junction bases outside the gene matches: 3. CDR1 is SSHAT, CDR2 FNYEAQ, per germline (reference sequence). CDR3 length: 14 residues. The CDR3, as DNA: TGTGCCAGCAGCCCCGGGACTAGCGGAGAGACCCAGTACTTC. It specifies CASSPGTSGETQYF.

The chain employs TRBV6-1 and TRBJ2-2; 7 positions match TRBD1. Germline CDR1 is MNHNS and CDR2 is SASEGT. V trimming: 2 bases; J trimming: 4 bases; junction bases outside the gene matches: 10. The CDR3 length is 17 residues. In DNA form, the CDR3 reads TGTGCCAGCAGTGAACCCTCGCGAGGGGGCCGCACCGGGGAGCTGTTTTTT. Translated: CASSEPSRGGRTGELFF.

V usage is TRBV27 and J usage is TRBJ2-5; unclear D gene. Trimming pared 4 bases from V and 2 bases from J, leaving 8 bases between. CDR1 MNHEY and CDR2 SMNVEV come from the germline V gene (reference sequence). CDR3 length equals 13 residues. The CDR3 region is CASSSFSQETQYF. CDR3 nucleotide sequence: TGTGCCAGCAGTTCTTTCTCGCAAGAGACCCAGTACTTC.

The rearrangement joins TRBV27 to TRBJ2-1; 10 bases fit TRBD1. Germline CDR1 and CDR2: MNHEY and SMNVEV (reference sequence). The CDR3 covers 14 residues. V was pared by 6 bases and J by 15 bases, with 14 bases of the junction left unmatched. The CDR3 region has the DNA TGTGCCAGCAGGCAGAACTGGGACAGGGGAGTTATGTTCTTC. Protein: CASRQNWDRGVMFF.

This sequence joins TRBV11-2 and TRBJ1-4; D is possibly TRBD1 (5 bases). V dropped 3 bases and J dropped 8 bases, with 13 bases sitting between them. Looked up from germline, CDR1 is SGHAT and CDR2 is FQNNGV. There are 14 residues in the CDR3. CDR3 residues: CASSFSGEREKLFF. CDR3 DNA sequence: TGTGCCAGCAGCTTTTCGGGGGAAAGAGAAAAACTGTTTTTT.

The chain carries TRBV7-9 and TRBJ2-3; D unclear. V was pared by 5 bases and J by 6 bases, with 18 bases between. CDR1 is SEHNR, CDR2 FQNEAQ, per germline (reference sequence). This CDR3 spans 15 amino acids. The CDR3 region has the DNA TGTGCCAGCAGCCGCACCGTACAGCTCCCGGATACGCAGTATTTT. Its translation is CASSRTVQLPDTQYF.

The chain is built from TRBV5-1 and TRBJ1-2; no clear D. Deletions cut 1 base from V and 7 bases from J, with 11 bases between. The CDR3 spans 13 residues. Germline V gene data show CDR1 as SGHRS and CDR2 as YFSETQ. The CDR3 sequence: CASSLPSTVGYTF. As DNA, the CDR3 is TGCGCCAGCAGCTTGCCTTCTACGGTTGGCTACACCTTC.